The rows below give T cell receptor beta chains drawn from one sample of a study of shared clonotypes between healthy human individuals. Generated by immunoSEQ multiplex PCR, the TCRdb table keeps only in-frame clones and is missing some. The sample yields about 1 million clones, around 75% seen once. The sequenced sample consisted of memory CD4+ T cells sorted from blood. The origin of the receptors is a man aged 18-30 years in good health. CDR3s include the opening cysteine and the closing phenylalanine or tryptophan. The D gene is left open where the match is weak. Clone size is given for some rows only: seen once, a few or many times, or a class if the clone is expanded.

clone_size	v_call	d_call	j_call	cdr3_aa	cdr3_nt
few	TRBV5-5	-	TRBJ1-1	CATTSGEMNTEAFF	TGTGCCACCACGTCCGGGGAGATGAACACTGAAGCTTTCTTT
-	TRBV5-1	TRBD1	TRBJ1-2	CASSDGQGALGYTF	TGCGCCAGCAGCGACGGACAGGGTGCTCTTGGCTACACCTTC
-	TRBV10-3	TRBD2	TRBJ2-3	CAISAGSGVGTDTQYF	TGTGCCATCAGTGCGGGCAGCGGGGTGGGCACAGATACGCAGTATTTT
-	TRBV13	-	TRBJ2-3	CASSLRRQGRGDTQYF	TGTGCCAGCAGCCTCCGTCGTCAGGGGAGAGGGGATACGCAGTATTTT
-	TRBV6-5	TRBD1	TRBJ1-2	CASSFDRGDGYTF	TGTGCCAGCAGTTTCGACAGGGGGGATGGCTACACCTTC
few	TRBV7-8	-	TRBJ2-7	CASSLDSASYEQYF	TGTGCCAGCAGCTTAGATTCTGCGAGTTACGAGCAGTACTTC
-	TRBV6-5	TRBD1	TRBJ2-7	CASSFTGASSYEQYF	TGTGCCAGCAGTTTCACAGGGGCTAGCTCCTACGAGCAGTACTTC
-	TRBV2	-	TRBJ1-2	CASTTEVVGRYGYTF	TGTGCCAGCACCACAGAGGTCGTCGGGCGATATGGCTACACCTTC
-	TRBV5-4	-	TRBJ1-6	CASSSGYGDSPLHF	TGTGCCAGCAGCTCCGGGTACGGAGATTCACCCCTCCACTTT
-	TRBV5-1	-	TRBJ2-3	CASSLGGKTDTQYF	TGCGCCAGCAGCTTGGGAGGGAAGACAGATACGCAGTATTTT
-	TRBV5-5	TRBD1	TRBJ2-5	CASSIQGTGGRETQYF	TGTGCCAGCAGCATCCAGGGGACAGGGGGAAGAGAGACCCAGTACTTC
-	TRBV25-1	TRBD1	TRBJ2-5	CASSGTGVTQYF	TGTGCCAGCAGCGGGACAGGAGTAACCCAGTACTTC
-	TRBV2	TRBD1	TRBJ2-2	CASSPGQAFGELFF	TGTGCCAGCAGCCCGGGACAGGCCTTCGGGGAGCTGTTTTTT
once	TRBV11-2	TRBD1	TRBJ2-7	CASSPDRDEQYF	TGTGCCAGCAGCCCCGACAGGGACGAGCAGTACTTC
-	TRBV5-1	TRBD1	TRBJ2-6	CASEDPGQITSGANVLTF	TGCGCCAGCGAGGACCCGGGACAGATAACTTCTGGGGCCAACGTCCTGACTTTC
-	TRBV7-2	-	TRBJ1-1	CASSEQINTEAFF	TGTGCCAGCAGCGAACAAATAAACACTGAAGCTTTCTTT
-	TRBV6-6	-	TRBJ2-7	CASSSPRQSSYEQYF	TGTGCCAGCAGTTCCCCTCGACAGAGCTCCTACGAGCAGTACTTC
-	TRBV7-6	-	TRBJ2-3	CASSLAGDTDTQYF	TGTGCCAGCAGCTTAGCGGGAGACACAGATACGCAGTATTTT